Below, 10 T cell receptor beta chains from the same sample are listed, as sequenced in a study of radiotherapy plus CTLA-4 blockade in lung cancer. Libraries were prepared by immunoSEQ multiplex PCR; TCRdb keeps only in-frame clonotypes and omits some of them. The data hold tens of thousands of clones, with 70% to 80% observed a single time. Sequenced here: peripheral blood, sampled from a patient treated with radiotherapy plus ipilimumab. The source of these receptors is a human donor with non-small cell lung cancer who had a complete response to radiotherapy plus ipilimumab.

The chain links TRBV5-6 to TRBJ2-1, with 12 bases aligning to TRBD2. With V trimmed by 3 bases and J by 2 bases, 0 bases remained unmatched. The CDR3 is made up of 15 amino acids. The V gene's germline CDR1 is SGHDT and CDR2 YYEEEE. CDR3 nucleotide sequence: TGTGCCAGCAGCTCTAGCGGGAGGGCCTACAATGAGCAGTTCTTC. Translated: CASSSSGRAYNEQFF.

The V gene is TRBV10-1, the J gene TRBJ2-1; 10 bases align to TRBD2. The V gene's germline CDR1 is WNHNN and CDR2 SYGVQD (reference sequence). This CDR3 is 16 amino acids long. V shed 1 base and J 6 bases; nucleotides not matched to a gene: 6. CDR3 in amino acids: CASSEWPSGSVNEQFF. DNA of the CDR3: TGCGCCAGCAGTGAGTGGCCTAGCGGGAGTGTCAATGAGCAGTTCTTC.

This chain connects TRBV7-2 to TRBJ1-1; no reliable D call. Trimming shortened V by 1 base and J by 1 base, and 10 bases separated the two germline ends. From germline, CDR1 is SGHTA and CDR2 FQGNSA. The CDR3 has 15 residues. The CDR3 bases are TGTGCCAGCAGCTTAGGGGCCAGGCAGAACACTGAAGCTTTCTTT. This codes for CASSLGARQNTEAFF.

The CDR3 coding sequence is TGCGCCAGCAGCCCCCGGGTCAACACTGAAGCTTTCTTT. It encodes CASSPRVNTEAFF. This sequence joins TRBV5-1 and TRBJ1-1, with D unresolved. Trimming removed 4 bases from V and 2 bases from J, with 9 bases in between. Looked up from germline, CDR1 is SGHRS and CDR2 is YFSETQ. The CDR3 length is 13 residues.

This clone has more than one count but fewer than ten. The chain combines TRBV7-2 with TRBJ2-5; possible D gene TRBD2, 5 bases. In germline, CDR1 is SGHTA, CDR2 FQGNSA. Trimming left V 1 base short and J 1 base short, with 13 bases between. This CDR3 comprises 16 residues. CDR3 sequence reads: CASSLGRGGIQETQYF. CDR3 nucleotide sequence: TGTGCCAGCAGCTTAGGGAGAGGAGGTATCCAAGAGACCCAGTACTTC. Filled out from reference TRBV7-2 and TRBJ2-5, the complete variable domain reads GAGVSQSPSNKVTEKGKDVELRCDPISGHTALYWYRQSLGQGLEFLIYFQGNSAPDKSGLPSDRFSAERTGGSVSTLTIQRTQQEDSAVYLCASSLGRGGIQETQYFGPGTRLLVL.

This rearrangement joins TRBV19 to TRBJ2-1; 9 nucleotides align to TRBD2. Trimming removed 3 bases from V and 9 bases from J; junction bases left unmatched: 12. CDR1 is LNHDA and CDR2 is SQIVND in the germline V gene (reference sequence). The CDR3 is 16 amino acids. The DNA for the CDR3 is TGTGCCAGTAGTATTGGGGGTAGCGGGAGAAGGGGTGAGCAGTTCTTC. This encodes CASSIGGSGRRGEQFF. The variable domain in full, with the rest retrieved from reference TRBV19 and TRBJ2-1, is DGGITQSPKYLFRKEGQNVTLSCEQNLNHDAMYWYRQDPGQGLRLIYYSQIVNDFQKGDIAEGYSVSREKKESFPLTVTSAQKNPTAFYLCASSIGGSGRRGEQFFGPGTRLTVL.

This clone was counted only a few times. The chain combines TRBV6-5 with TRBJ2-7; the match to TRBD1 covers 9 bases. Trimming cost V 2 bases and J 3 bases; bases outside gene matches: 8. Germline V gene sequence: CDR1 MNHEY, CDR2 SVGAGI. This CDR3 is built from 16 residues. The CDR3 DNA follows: TGTGCCAGCAGTTACACGGGACAGGGCTTTATCTACGAGCAGTACTTC. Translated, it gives CASSYTGQGFIYEQYF.

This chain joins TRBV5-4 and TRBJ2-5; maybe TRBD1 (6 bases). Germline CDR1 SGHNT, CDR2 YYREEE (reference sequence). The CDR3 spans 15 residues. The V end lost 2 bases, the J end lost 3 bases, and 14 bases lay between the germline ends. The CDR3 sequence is CASSFPGDREETQYF. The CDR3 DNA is TGTGCCAGCAGCTTTCCAGGGGATAGGGAAGAGACCCAGTACTTC.

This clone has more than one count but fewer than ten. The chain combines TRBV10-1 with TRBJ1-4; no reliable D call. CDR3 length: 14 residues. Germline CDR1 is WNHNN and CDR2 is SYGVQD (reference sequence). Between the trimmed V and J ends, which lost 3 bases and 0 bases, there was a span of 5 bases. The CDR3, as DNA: TGCGCCAGCAGTGAACATGCAACTAATGAAAAACTGTTTTTT. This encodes CASSEHATNEKLFF.

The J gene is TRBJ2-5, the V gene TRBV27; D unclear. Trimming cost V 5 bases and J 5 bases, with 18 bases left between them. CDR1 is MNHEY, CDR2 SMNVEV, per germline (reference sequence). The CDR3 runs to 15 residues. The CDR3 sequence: CASSKSKIKPETQYF. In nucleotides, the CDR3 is TGTGCCAGCAGTAAGAGCAAAATTAAACCCGAGACCCAGTACTTC.